This TCR beta chain appears in the sequencing data of a study of T cell responses to AZD1222 COVID-19 vaccine. Study outcomes and limitations: Compared with day 0, the breadth and depth of the Spike-specific TCR repertoire rose significantly after two doses of AZD1222. In all cases, repertoires were sampled only after the peak T cell response.

This table comes from immunoSEQ multiplex PCR, and its TCRdb copy is limited to in-frame clones, with some not included. The sample has 140,000 to 150,000 clones, about 90% seen once. About this clone: Its antigen is undetermined.

In germline, CDR1 is SGHRS, CDR2 YFSETQ. This CDR3 is 14 amino acids long. V lost 4 bases to trimming and J lost 6 bases, with 13 bases between them. This sequence originates from an adult in good health. The chain carries TRBV5-1 and TRBJ2-2; D gene ambiguous. The sequenced sample was peripheral blood, obtained on day 0 of AZD1222 vaccination. CDR3 loop: CASSPRQVAGELFF. The CDR3 nucleotides are TGCGCCAGCAGCCCCAGGCAGGTGGCCGGGGAGCTGTTTTTT. The entire variable domain, with the rest obtained from reference TRBV5-1 and TRBJ2-2, is as follows: KAGVTQTPRYLIKTRGQQVTLSCSPISGHRSVSWYQQTPGQGLQFLFEYFSETQRNKGNFPGRFSGRQFSNSRSEMNVSTLELGDSALYLCASSPRQVAGELFFGEGSRLTVL.